The present T cell receptor beta chain was sequenced within a study of monozygotic twins with cystic fibrosis. The study, taken as a whole, reports: J usage was most co-twin-similar in 8 of 16 pairs, V in 13. Low clonality (median roughly 0.0095) suggested a mostly naive repertoire.

This clone was detected a few times. The target antigen is unknown. The V gene lost 0 bases and the J gene lost 10 bases, with 10 bases spanning the gap. The CDR3 runs to 13 residues. Germline V gives CDR1 LGHNA, CDR2 YSLEER. The assay was immunoSEQ multiplex PCR, and TCRdb's table has in-frame clones only and misses some. This sample has around 34,000 clones; approximately 72% occur once, and the top ten carry 0.78%. The rearrangement links TRBV4-3 to TRBJ1-5; D unresolved. The receptor comes from a girl under 18 with cystic fibrosis. The sequenced sample was blood. The CDR3 spells CASSQDVLTPQHF. For the CDR3, the DNA is TGCGCCAGCAGCCAAGATGTCTTGACACCCCAGCATTTT.